The rows below give T cell receptor beta chains drawn from one sample of a study of blood T cell repertoires in COVID-19. Data came from immunoSEQ multiplex PCR; TCRdb stores just in-frame clones and leaves some out. The sample contains around 100,000 clones, around four fifths of which appear only once. Sequencing input: peripheral blood. These receptors came from a woman in her 70s with acute or convalescent COVID-19. The CDR3 runs from the conserved cysteine through the conserved F or W. Each record gives: CDR3 length, clone size, D gene, J gene, V gene, CDR3 DNA, CDR3 protein. A D gene is named only where the DNA matches it firmly. The listing skips clone size in some rows; elsewhere it reads once, few, many or a size class.

14 few TRBD1 TRBJ1-1 TRBV6-5 TGTGCCAGCACATCTACCGGGACAGAGGCTGAAGCTTTCTTT CASTSTGTEAEAFF
18 few TRBD2 TRBJ2-7 TRBV2 TGTGCCAGCAGTGAACGGCTAGCGGGGGCCGCGGCCCGCTCCGAGCAGTACTTC CASSERLAGAAARSEQYF
15 - TRBD2 TRBJ2-3 TRBV7-3 TGTGCCAGCAGCCCGAGCGGGGGCCCGGGGGATACGCAGTATTTT CASSPSGGPGDTQYF
15 - TRBD1 TRBJ2-3 TRBV10-1 TGCGCCAGCAGTGAGTCGGCACAGGGGACAGATACGCAGTATTTT CASSESAQGTDTQYF
12 - - TRBJ1-6 TRBV7-9 TGTGCCAGCAGCTTAGACATCTCGCCCCTCCACTTT CASSLDISPLHF
17 - TRBD1 TRBJ2-1 TRBV5-4 TGTGCCAGCAGCATAACCGGGACAGGGAAAGGGGTCAATGAGCAGTTCTTC CASSITGTGKGVNEQFF
14 - - TRBJ2-7 TRBV13 TGTGCCAGCAGCTTAGACTTCGGGAGCTACGAGCAGTACTTC CASSLDFGSYEQYF
14 - TRBD1 TRBJ1-1 TRBV19 TGTGCCAGTAGTCCTCAGGGGGTCTACACTGAAGCTTTCTTT CASSPQGVYTEAFF
15 - - TRBJ2-3 TRBV6-1 TGTGCCAGCAGTGAGCAGCAGGGAAGGGCAGATACGCAGTATTTT CASSEQQGRADTQYF
14 few - TRBJ1-1 TRBV7-6 TGTGCCAGCAGCTTGGCAGGCCGGAACACTGAAGCTTTCTTT CASSLAGRNTEAFF
15 - - TRBJ1-3 TRBV6-6 TGTGCCAGCAGCGTGATTACAGCCTCTGGAAACACCATATATTTT CASSVITASGNTIYF
13 - - TRBJ1-5 TRBV30 TGTGCCTGGAAGCTGGGGGCGGGTCAGCCCCAGCATTTT CAWKLGAGQPQHF
17 - - TRBJ2-2 TRBV9 TGTGCCAGCAGCCTAGCCCCGCAGGGAACGAACACCGGGGAGCTGTTTTTT CASSLAPQGTNTGELFF
14 few - TRBJ1-2 TRBV5-4 TGTGCCAGCAGCCTCCCAATCGAGGGAGATGGCTACACCTTC CASSLPIEGDGYTF
14 - TRBD1 TRBJ1-2 TRBV6-5 TGTGCCAGCATAGGGACAGGAGGGTACTATGGCTACACCTTC CASIGTGGYYGYTF
17 - TRBD2 TRBJ2-1 TRBV27 TGTGCCAGCAGTTTAGGTATAGCGGGGAGCTCCTACAATGAGCAGTTCTTC CASSLGIAGSSYNEQFF
15 - - TRBJ1-1 TRBV11-2 TGTGCCAGCAGCTTGCTGGACGGGAGGAGAACTGAAGCTTTCTTT CASSLLDGRRTEAFF
14 - TRBD1 TRBJ1-2 TRBV29-1 TGCAGCGCCCTGACAGGGGTGGTCGACTATGGCTACACCTTC CSALTGVVDYGYTF
14 once - TRBJ1-3 TRBV27 TGTGCCAGCAGGTTACAGGGTTCGGGAAACACCATATATTTT CASRLQGSGNTIYF
14 - TRBD1 TRBJ1-2 TRBV7-8 TGTGCCAGCAGCCCTGCGACAGGGGGAAGTGGCTACACCTTC CASSPATGGSGYTF
17 once TRBD1 TRBJ2-2 TRBV6-2/TRBV6-3 TGTGCCAGCAGTTCCGCCGGGACAGGGCTTATCGTCGGGGAGCTGTTTTTT CASSSAGTGLIVGELFF
12 few - TRBJ1-1 TRBV6-5 TGTGCCAGCAGTCCGGACACCTCTGGGACTTTCTTT CASSPDTSGTFF
13 - - TRBJ1-1 TRBV6-5 TGTGCCAGTCGGGGGGGGATACGGACTGAAGCTTTCTTT CASRGGIRTEAFF
13 - - TRBJ1-5 TRBV5-8 TGTGCCAGCAGCTTCAGGTCGAATCAGCCCCAGCATTTT CASSFRSNQPQHF
13 - - TRBJ1-5 TRBV10-1 TGCGCCAGCAGTGTTACAGGGAATCAGCCCCAGCATTTT CASSVTGNQPQHF
14 - - TRBJ2-3 TRBV2 TGTGCCAGCAGGGTTAGTTGGGGCCCAGATACGCAGTATTTT CASRVSWGPDTQYF
15 few TRBD1 TRBJ2-1 TRBV2 TGTGCCAGCAGTGCTAGACAGGGTTTAAACAATGAGCAGTTCTTC CASSARQGLNNEQFF
12 - - TRBJ2-5 TRBV6-5 TGTGCCAGCAGCCGTAAAAAAGAGACCCAGTACTTC CASSRKKETQYF
12 once - TRBJ2-5 TRBV5-1 TGCGCCAGCAGCCAGTACCAAGAGACCCAGTACTTC CASSQYQETQYF
15 - - TRBJ1-1 TRBV29-1 TGCAGCGTTGATGGCGGCAGTACCATGAACACTGAAGCTTTCTTT CSVDGGSTMNTEAFF
15 - - TRBJ2-4 TRBV10-2 TGCGCCAGCAGAAATACGGGACAAACCAAAAACATTCAGTACTTC CASRNTGQTKNIQYF
13 - - TRBJ1-2 TRBV12-3/TRBV12-4 TGTGCCAGCAGTTTAGGCACGGTCTATGGCTACACCTTC CASSLGTVYGYTF